This T cell receptor beta chain was sequenced for a study of technical replicates of blood from a few donors. Germline V lookup: CDR1 SGHVS, CDR2 FQNEAQ. The ends lost 8 bases at V and 9 bases at J; junction bases unmatched: 22. This CDR3 comprises 17 residues. Produced via immunoSEQ multiplex PCR; TCRdb's table is partial and in-frame only. The repertoire has tens of thousands of clones, approximately 86% of them found once; the top ten carry 5.1%. The sequence derives from a human donor in good health. Some clones in this sample may be carry-over from other donors' samples. Sequenced input: PBMCs. V and J are TRBV7-8 and TRBJ2-1, with TRBD2 matching 7 bases. CDR3: CASFPADWLTGGSEQFF. For the CDR3, the DNA is TGTGCCAGCTTTCCTGCGGACTGGCTAACGGGAGGAAGTGAGCAGTTCTTC.